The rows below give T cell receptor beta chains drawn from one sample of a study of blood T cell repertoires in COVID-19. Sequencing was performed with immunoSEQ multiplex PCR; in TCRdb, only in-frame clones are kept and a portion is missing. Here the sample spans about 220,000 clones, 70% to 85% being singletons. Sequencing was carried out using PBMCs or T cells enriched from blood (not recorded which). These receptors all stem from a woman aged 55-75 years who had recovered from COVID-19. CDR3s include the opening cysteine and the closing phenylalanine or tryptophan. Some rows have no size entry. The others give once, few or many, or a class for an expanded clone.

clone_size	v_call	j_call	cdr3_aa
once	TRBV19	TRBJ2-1	CASRAKQGSYNEQFF
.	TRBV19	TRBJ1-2	CASSIQGVHGYTF
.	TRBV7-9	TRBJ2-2	CASSQTGRTNTGELFF
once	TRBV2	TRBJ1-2	CASNLRQSDGYTF
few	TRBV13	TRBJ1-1	CATGQVNTEAFF
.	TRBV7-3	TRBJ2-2	CASGRGIGGTGELFF
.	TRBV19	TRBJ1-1	CASSIGVTGGKNTEAFF
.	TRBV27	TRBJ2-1	CASSLFSWAGPNSYNEQFF
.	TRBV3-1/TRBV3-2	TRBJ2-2	CASSPYQLVNTGELFF
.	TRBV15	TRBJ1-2	CATSTDRGQGYTF
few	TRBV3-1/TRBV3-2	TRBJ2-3	CASSQSSGGVLFGTQYF
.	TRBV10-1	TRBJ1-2	CASRDRGPGEGYTF
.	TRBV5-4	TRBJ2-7	CASSREGTSGSYEQYF
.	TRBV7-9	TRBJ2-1	CASSPGLASNEQFF
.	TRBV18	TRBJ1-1	CASSPGPGLRTEAFF
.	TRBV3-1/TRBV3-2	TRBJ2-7	CASSQDLNTYEQYF
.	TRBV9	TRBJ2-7	CASSEGLGPYEQYF
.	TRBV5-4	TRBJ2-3	CASSLAGPGDTQYF
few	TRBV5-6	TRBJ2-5	CASSLGLHQETQYF
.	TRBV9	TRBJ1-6	CASSAGQGGYSPLHF
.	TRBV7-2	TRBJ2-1	CASRLDRGREYEQFF
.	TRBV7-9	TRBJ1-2	CASSLGFQGLGYGYTF